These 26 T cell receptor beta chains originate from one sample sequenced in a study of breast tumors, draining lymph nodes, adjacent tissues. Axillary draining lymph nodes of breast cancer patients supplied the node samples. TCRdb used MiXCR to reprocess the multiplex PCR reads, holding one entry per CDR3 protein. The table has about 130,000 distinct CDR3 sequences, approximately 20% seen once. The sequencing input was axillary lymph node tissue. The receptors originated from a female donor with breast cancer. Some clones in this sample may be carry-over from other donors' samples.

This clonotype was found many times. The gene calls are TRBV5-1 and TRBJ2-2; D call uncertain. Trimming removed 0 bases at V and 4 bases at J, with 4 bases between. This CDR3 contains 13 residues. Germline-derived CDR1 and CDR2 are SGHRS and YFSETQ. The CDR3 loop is CASSLVVTGELFF. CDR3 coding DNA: TGCGCCAGCAGCTTGGTGGTCACCGGGGAGCTGTTTTTT.

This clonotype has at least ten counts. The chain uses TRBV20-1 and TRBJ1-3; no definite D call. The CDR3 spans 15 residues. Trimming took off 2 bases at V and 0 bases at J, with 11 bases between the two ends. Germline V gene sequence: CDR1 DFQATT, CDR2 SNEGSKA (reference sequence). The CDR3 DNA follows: TGCAGTGCTAGAACGGACGGAGTCTCTGGAAACACCATATATTTT. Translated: CSARTDGVSGNTIYF.

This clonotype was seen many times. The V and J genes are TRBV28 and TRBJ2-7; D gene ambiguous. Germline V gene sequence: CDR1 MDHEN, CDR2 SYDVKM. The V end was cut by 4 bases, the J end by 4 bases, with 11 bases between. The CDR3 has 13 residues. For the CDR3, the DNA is TGTGCCAGCAGTTCCCTTCCGCAATACGAGCAGTACTTC. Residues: CASSSLPQYEQYF.

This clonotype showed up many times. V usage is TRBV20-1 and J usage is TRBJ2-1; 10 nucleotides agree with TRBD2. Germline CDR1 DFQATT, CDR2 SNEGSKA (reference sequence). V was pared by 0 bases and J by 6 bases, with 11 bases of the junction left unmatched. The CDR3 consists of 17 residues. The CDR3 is CSARDSSGSLSPNEQFF. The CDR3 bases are TGCAGTGCTAGAGATTCTAGCGGGAGTTTGTCCCCCAATGAGCAGTTCTTC.

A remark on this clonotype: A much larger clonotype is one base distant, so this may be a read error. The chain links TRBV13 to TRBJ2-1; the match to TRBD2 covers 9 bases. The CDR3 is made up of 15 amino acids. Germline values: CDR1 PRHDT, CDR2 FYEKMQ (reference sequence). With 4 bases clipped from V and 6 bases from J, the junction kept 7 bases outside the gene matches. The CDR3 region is CASSSLGLAGNEQFF. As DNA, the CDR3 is TGTGCCAGCAGCTCCCTGGGACTAGCAGGCAATGAGCAGTTCTTC.

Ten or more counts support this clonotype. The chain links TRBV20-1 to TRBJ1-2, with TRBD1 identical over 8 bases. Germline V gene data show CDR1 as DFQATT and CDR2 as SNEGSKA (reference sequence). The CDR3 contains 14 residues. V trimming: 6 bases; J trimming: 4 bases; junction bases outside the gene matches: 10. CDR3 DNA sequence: TGCAGTGCGAGACCGGGACAGGTTATCTATGGCTACACCTTC. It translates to CSARPGQVIYGYTF.

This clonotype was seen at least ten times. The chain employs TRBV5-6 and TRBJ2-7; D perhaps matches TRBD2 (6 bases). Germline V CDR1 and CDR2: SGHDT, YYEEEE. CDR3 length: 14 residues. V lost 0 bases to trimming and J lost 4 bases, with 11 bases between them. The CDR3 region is CASSLGAGIYEQYF. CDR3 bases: TGTGCCAGCAGCTTGGGTGCGGGGATTTACGAGCAGTACTTC.

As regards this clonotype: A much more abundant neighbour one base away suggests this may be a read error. CDR3 sequence: CAGSLPGYNEQFF. CDR3 nucleotide sequence: TGCGCCGGCAGCTTGCCGGGCTACAATGAGCAGTTCTTC. V is TRBV5-1 and J is TRBJ2-1; D call uncertain. There are 13 residues in the CDR3. The germline CDR1 and CDR2 sequences are SGHRS and YFSETQ.

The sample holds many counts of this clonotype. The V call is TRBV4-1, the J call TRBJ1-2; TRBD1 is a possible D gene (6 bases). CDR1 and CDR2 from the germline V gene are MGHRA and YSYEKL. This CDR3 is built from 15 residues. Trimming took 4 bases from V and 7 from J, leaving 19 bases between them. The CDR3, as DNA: TGCGCCAGCAGCCGGGGTGAGGGGGTAGTCTCTGGCTACACCTTC. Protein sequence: CASSRGEGVVSGYTF.

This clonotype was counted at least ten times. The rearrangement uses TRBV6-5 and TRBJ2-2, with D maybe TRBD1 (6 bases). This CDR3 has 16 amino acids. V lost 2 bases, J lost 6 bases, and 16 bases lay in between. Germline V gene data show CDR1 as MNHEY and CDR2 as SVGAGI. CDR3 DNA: TGTGCCAGCAGTTACGCAGCGTTTGGGGGCCCCGGGGAGCTGTTTTTT. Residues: CASSYAAFGGPGELFF.

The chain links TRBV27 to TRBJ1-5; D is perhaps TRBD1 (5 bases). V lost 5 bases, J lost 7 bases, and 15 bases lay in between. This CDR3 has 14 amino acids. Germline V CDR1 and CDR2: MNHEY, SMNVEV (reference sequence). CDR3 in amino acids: CASSRAGPRQPQHF. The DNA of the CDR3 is TGTGCCAGCAGTAGGGCAGGGCCACGGCAGCCCCAGCATTTT.

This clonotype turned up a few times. This CDR3 reads CASSYGGTGAGNTIYF. The CDR3 DNA is TGTGCCAGCAGTTACGGCGGGACAGGGGCCGGAAACACCATATATTTT. The V call is TRBV28, the J call TRBJ1-3; 10 bases are shared with TRBD1. There are 16 residues in the CDR3. CDR1 and CDR2 from the germline V gene are MDHEN and SYDVKM. V was pared by 4 bases and J by 4 bases, with 7 bases of the junction left unmatched.

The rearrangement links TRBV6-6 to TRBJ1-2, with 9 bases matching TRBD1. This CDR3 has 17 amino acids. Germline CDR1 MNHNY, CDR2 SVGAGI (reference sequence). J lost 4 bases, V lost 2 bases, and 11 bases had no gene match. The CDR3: CASSYRDRETWGYGYTF. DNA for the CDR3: TGTGCCAGCAGTTACCGGGACAGGGAAACGTGGGGCTATGGCTACACCTTC.

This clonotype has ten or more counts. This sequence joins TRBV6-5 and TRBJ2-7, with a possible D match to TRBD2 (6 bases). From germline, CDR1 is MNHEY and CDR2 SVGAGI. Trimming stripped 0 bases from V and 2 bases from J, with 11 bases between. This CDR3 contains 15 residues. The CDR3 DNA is TGTGCCAGCAGTTACTCTAGCGGAGCCCCCTACGAGCAGTACTTC. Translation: CASSYSSGAPYEQYF.

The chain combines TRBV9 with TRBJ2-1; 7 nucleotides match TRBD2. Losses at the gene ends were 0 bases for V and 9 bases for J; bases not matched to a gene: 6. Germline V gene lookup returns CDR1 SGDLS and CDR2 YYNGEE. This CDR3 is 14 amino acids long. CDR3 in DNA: TGTGCCAGCAGCGTAGGCGGGAGCGGCGCTGAGCAGTTCTTC. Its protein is CASSVGGSGAEQFF.

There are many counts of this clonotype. The CDR3 DNA reads as TGTGCCAGCAGCCAAGGGACAGGCTCCGGGACAAGCACAGATACGCAGTATTTT. Its translation is CASSQGTGSGTSTDTQYF. This sequence joins TRBV4-2 and TRBJ2-3; 7 nucleotides agree with TRBD1. This CDR3 contains 18 residues. The germline V gene has CDR1 LGHNA and CDR2 YNFKEQ. The junction had 10 bases not matched to a gene; V was cut back by 1 base and J by 0 bases.

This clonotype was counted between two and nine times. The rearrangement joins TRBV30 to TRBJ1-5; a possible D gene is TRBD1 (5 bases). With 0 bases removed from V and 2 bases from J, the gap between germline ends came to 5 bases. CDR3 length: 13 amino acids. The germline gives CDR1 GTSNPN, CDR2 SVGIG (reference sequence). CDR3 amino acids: CAWSVQGNQPQHF. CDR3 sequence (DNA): TGTGCCTGGAGTGTACAGGGCAATCAGCCCCAGCATTTT.

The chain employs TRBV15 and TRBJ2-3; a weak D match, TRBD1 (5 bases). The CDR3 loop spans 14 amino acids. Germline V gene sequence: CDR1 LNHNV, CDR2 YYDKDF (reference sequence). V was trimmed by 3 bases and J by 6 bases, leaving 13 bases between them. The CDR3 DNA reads TGTGCCACCAGCAGTTCGGACACCATTGATACGCAGTATTTT. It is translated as CATSSSDTIDTQYF.

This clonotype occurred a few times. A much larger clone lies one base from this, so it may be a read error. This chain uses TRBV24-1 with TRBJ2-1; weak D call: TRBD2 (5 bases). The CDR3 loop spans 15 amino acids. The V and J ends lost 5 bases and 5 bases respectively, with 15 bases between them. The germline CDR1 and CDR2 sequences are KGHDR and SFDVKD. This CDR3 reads CATSGAMTTHNEQFF. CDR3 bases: TGTGCCACCAGTGGTGCGATGACTACCCACAATGAGCAGTTCTTC.

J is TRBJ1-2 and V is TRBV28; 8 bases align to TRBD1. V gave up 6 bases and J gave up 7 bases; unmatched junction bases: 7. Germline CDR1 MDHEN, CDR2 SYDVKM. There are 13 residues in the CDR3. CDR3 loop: CASRPGQASGYTF. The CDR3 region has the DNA TGTGCCAGCAGACCGGGACAGGCATCTGGCTACACCTTC.

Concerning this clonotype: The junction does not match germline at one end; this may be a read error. CDR3 bases: TGTGCCACCAGTTACGGTTCAGGGTACGCCTATGGCTACACCTTC. Translation: CATSYGSGYAYGYTF. This chain joins TRBV6-6 and TRBJ1-2, with D maybe TRBD1 (5 bases). Germline V gene data show CDR1 as MNHNY and CDR2 as SVGAGI (reference sequence). The CDR3 runs to 15 residues.

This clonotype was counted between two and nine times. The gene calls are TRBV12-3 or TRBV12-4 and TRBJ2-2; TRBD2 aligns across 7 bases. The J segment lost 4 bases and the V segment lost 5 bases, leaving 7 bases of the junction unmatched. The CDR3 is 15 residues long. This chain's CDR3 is CASSHREVGTGELFF. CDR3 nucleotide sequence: TGTGCCAGCAGTCACCGGGAGGTTGGCACCGGGGAGCTGTTTTTT.

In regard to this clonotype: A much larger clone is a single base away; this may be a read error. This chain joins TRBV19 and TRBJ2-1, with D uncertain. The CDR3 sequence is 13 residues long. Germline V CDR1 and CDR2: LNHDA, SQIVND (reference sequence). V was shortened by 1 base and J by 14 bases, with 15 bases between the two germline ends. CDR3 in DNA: TGTGCCAGTAGTATAGTCGACCTGGGAAATAAGTTCTTC. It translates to CASSIVDLGNKFF.

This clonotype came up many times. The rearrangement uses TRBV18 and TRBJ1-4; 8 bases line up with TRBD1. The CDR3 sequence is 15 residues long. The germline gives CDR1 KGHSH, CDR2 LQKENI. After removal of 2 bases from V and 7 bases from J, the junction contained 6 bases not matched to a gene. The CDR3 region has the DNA TGTGCCAGCTCACCAATCCAGGGGGCAAGTGAAAAACTGTTTTTT. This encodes CASSPIQGASEKLFF.

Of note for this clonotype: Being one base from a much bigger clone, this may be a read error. In nucleotides, the CDR3 is TGTGCCAGCGGCTTAGACGGCAATCAGCCCCAGCATTTT. Protein sequence: CASGLDGNQPQHF. The genes are TRBV7-8 and TRBJ1-5, with D unresolved. CDR3 size: 13 residues. Germline V gives CDR1 SGHVS, CDR2 FQNEAQ.

The CDR3, as DNA: TGCGCCAGCAGCCGCACATGGGGGAGCGGCAATGAGCAGTTCTTC. Its translation: CASSRTWGSGNEQFF. This chain connects TRBV4-1 to TRBJ2-1; either TRBD1 or TRBD2 may supply D (5 bases each). The CDR3 spans 15 residues. Germline V gene sequence: CDR1 MGHRA, CDR2 YSYEKL. V was shortened by 4 bases and J by 6 bases, with 16 bases between the two germline ends.